This T cell receptor beta chain was observed in a study of shared clonotypes between healthy human individuals. General study findings and limits: A generally larger estimated richness was seen in naive subsets than in memory subsets.

Per the germline V gene, CDR1 is MNHNS and CDR2 is SASEGT. The CDR3 is 12 amino acids. The V gene lost 3 bases and the J gene lost 2 bases, with 4 bases spanning the gap. In the authors' workflow: In the immunoSEQ data, sequences were junction-only and lacked quality scores, so filtering differed. Profiled with immunoSEQ multiplex PCR; TCRdb holds only in-frame clones, not every one. That table furnishes V, J and clone size, whereas the DNA furnished D and trimming. The sample holds roughly 1 million clones; approximately 70% are singletons and the top ten take about 1.5%. A remark on this clone: Its specificity is not known.

The sequencing sample was made of memory CD4+ T cells sorted from blood. The sample's subset: CD45RA-negative fraction. This receptor was taken from a man younger than 30 in good health. This chain joins TRBV6-1 and TRBJ1-2; D not resolved. The CDR3 region is CASSDPNYGYTF. CDR3 nucleotides: TGTGCCAGCAGTGACCCGAACTATGGCTACACCTTC.